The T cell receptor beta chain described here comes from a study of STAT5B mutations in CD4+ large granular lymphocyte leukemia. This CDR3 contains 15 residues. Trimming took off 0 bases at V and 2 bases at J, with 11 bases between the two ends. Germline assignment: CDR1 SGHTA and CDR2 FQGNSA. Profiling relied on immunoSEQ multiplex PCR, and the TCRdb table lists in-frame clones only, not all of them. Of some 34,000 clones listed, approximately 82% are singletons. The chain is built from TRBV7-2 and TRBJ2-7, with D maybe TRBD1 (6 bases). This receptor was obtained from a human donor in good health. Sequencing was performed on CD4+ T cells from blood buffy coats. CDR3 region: CASSLAGTSPYEQYF. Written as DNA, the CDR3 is TGTGCCAGCAGCTTAGCCGGGACATCCCCCTACGAGCAGTACTTC.